These 10 T cell receptor beta chains were sequenced from one sample in a study of T cells after yellow fever vaccination. TCRdb independently ran MiXCR on the 5' RACE reads; one entry per CDR3 protein. The sample yields 340,000 or so distinct CDR3 sequences, roughly an eighth seen once. Sequencing was performed on CD4+ T cells sorted from PBMCs, taken 15 days after the yellow fever booster vaccination. Receptors were obtained from a man younger than 35 who received the YFV17D yellow fever vaccine.

This clonotype was recorded many times. The V call is TRBV9, the J call TRBJ2-1; D ambiguous. CDR1 and CDR2 (germline): SGDLS, YYNGEE. V shed 0 bases and J shed 6 bases, with 7 bases lying between them. This CDR3 comprises 13 residues. The CDR3 sequence: CASSVAQFNEQFF. CDR3 nucleotide sequence: TGTGCCAGCAGCGTAGCACAGTTCAATGAGCAGTTCTTC.

This clonotype was counted between two and nine times. The gene calls are TRBV9 and TRBJ2-5, with TRBD2 matching 9 bases. Germline lookup yields CDR1 SGDLS and CDR2 YYNGEE. The V and J ends lost 0 bases and 6 bases, in that order; junction bases with no gene match: 9. This CDR3 contains 16 residues. CDR3 protein: CASSVAGGGAEKTQYF. CDR3 sequence (DNA): TGTGCCAGCAGCGTAGCTGGCGGGGGGGCCGAGAAGACCCAGTACTTC.

This chain connects TRBV4-3 to TRBJ2-1, with TRBD2 matching over 11 bases. Looked up from germline, CDR1 is LGHNA and CDR2 is YSLEER. J gave up 4 bases and V 2 bases, and 4 bases lay outside the gene matches. The CDR3 is 16 residues long. The CDR3 nucleotides read TGCGCCAGCAGCCAACTAGCGGGGGGACCATACAATGAGCAGTTCTTC. As protein: CASSQLAGGPYNEQFF.

This clonotype appeared a few times. J is TRBJ1-2 and V is TRBV18; the D gene is possibly TRBD1 (5 bases). The germline V and J ends were trimmed by 3 bases and 4 bases, with 15 bases remaining between them. The germline CDR1 and CDR2 sequences are KGHSH and LQKENI. CDR3 length equals 15 residues. CDR3 loop: CASSPTAGGTYGYTF. The CDR3 DNA sequence: TGTGCCAGCTCACCCACCGCCGGGGGAACCTATGGCTACACCTTC.

A remark on this clonotype: It may be a read error: a sequence one base away is much more abundant. The V gene is TRBV10-3, the J gene TRBJ2-7; D is possibly TRBD2 (6 bases). The CDR3 extends over 12 amino acids. CDR1 is ENHRY, CDR2 SYGVKD, per germline. CDR3 DNA: TGTGCCATCACTTGGGACTCTAACGAGCAGTGCTTC. Translating gives CAITWDSNEQCF.

This clonotype was picked up a small number of times. It is unclear where the CDR3 begins or ends on the DNA, so no DNA is shown, and the CDR3 is as TCRdb lists it. The chain has TRBV21-1 and TRBJ2-7; the table's TRBD2 call for D was not verified on the DNA. TRBV21-1 is deemed a pseudogene. The CDR3 extends over 21 residues, inclusive of both ends. CDR3 amino acids: CASSKALWASGACIYSYEQYV.

The J gene is TRBJ1-5, the V gene TRBV24-1, with 7 bases lining up with TRBD1. With V trimmed by 4 bases and J by 7 bases, 3 bases remained unmatched. Germline V gene data show CDR1 as KGHDR and CDR2 as SFDVKD. This CDR3 contains 13 residues. DNA of the CDR3: TGTGCCACCAGTGACTCCAGGGGGCAGCCCCAGCATTTT. Its protein product is CATSDSRGQPQHF.

This chain links TRBV29-1 with TRBJ2-2, with D perhaps matching TRBD2 (6 bases). CDR3 length: 14 residues. V gave up 7 bases and J gave up 2 bases, with 14 bases separating them. Germline V lookup: CDR1 SQVTM, CDR2 ANQGSEA. CDR3: CSGGDPFNTGELFF. CDR3 sequence (DNA): TGCAGCGGGGGGGATCCGTTTAACACCGGGGAGCTGTTTTTT.

This clonotype was recorded a few times. The chain joins TRBV7-2 to TRBJ2-3; D is uncertain. The CDR3 runs 14 residues. CDR1 is SGHTA, CDR2 FQGNSA, per germline. V was trimmed by 2 bases and J by 3 bases, leaving 9 bases between them. CDR3 sequence: CASSLSLRTDTQYF. DNA for the CDR3: TGTGCCAGCAGCTTATCTCTGAGGACAGATACGCAGTATTTT. Filled out from reference TRBV7-2 and TRBJ2-3, the complete variable domain reads GAGVSQSPSNKVTEKGKDVELRCDPISGHTALYWYRQSLGQGLEFLIYFQGNSAPDKSGLPSDRFSAERTGGSVSTLTIQRTQQEDSAVYLCASSLSLRTDTQYFGPGTRLTVL.

This clonotype was recorded a few times. The chain is built from TRBV12-5 and TRBJ2-5; the D gene could be TRBD1 or TRBD2 (5 bases each). V was pared by 10 bases and J by 1 base, with 7 bases between. The CDR3 loop spans 11 amino acids. Germline-derived CDR1 and CDR2 are LGHNT and FRNRAP. The CDR3 DNA follows: TGTGCTACCGGGACCCAAGAGACCCAGTACTTC. This encodes CATGTQETQYF.